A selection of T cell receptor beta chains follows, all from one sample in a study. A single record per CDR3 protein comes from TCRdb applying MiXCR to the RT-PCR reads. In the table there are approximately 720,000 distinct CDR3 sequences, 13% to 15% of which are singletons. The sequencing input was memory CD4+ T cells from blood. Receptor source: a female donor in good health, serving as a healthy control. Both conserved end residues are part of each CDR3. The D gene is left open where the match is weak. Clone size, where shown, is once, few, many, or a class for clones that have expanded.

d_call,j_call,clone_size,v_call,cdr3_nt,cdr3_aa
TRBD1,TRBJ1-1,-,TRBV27,TGTGCCAGCAGTTTGGACAGGGGGCGGGTTGAAGCTTTCTTT,CASSLDRGRVEAFF
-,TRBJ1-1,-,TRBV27,TGTGCCAGCAGAATCGGTGGGCATTCCTCTGAAGCTTTCTTT,CASRIGGHSSEAFF
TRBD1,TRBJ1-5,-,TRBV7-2,TGTGCCAGCAGAGCGCCGGGACAGGGGGCAGTCCACGAGCATTTT,CASRAPGQGAVHEHF
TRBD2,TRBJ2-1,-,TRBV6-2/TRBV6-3,TGTGCCAGCAGTTGGACTAGCGGGGCGGAGCAGTTCTTC,CASSWTSGAEQFF
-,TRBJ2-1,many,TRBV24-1,TGTGCCACCAGTGATATCCGGGACATTTACAATGAGCAGTTCTTC,CATSDIRDIYNEQFF
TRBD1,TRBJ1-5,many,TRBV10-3,TGTGCCATCAGTGAAAGGGACAGTAGCAATCAGCCCCAGCATTTT,CAISERDSSNQPQHF
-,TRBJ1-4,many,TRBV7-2,TGTGCCAGCAGCTCTGCCTGGGGGGGCAATGAAAAACTGTTTTTT,CASSSAWGGNEKLFF
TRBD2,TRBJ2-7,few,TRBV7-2,TGTGCCAGCAGCCCAGCGGGGGGGTTGGACGAGCAGTACTTC,CASSPAGGLDEQYF
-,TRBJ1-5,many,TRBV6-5,TGTGCCAGCAGTTACAACAGGGAAGGCAATCAGCCCCAGCATTTT,CASSYNREGNQPQHF
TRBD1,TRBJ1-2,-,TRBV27,TGTGCCAGCAGTTCACCCCGCGCAGGGGGTTTAGATGGCTACACCTTC,CASSSPRAGGLDGYTF
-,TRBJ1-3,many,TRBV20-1,TGCAGTGCTAGAGATTCAGGGCACTCTGGAAACACCATATATTTT,CSARDSGHSGNTIYF
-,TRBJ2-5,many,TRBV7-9,TGTGCCAGCAGCAGCCCCGGCTTTTGGGAAGAGACCCAGTACTTC,CASSSPGFWEETQYF